These 22 T cell receptor beta chains were all obtained from the same sample, sequenced in a study of identical twins (dated by TCRdb to the mid-2010s). The library was made by 5' RACE. Sequenced on an Illumina HiSeq 2000. Using fastp trimming at Q25 and MiXCR clonotype assembly, TCRdb reanalyzed the public sequencing data and kept in-frame beta chains. Identical CDR3 protein sequences are pooled into one entry, listed with their most common genes and DNA. The sample includes 500,000 to 550,000 distinct CDR3 sequences, with 20% to 25% observed a single time. The ten largest make up around 1% of the sample. The sample also formed part of further work on T cells expressing NK-cell markers.

Sample: CD4+ T cells sorted from blood. These receptors originate from a woman between 18 and 30 years old in good health.

This clonotype was counted a few times. The rearrangement uses TRBV7-6 and TRBJ2-7; D is perhaps TRBD2 (6 bases). Germline V gene data show CDR1 as SGHVS and CDR2 as FNYEAQ. This CDR3 has 15 amino acids. V shed 8 bases and J shed 0 bases, with 17 bases lying between them. Here the CDR3 reads CASAVGGASSYEQYF. The CDR3 coding sequence is TGTGCCAGCGCCGTAGGAGGGGCGAGCTCCTACGAGCAGTACTTC.

A note on this clonotype: Compared with germline, one end of the junction differs, possibly owing to a read error. The chain has TRBV20-1 and TRBJ2-3, with 8 bases lining up with TRBD2. The CDR3 totals 12 residues. Looked up from germline, CDR1 is DFQATT and CDR2 is SNEGSKA (reference sequence). DNA for the CDR3: TGCAGTACTAGCGGCGGCACAGATACGCAGTATTTT. Its translation: CSTSGGTDTQYF.

There are a few counts of this clonotype. This rearrangement joins TRBV20-1 to TRBJ2-7; 7 nucleotides line up with TRBD2. This CDR3 spans 16 amino acids. CDR1 is DFQATT, CDR2 SNEGSKA, per germline (reference sequence). The trim removed 0 bases at V and 1 base at J, leaving 9 bases unmatched. The CDR3 loop is CSARDLGGVLSYEQYF. In nucleotides, the CDR3 is TGCAGTGCTAGAGATCTTGGGGGGGTCTTATCCTACGAGCAGTACTTC.

This clonotype was observed at least ten times. V gene TRBV6-1 combines with J gene TRBJ1-2; 9 nucleotides match TRBD1. Germline V gene sequence: CDR1 MNHNS, CDR2 SASEGT. This CDR3 comprises 14 residues. Germline trimming cut 6 bases from V and 6 bases from J; bases unmatched to any gene: 8. This chain's CDR3 is CASRPEDRGHGYTF. The CDR3 coding sequence is TGTGCCAGCAGACCCGAGGACAGGGGACATGGCTACACCTTC.

The chain links TRBV7-9 to TRBJ2-1, with no clear D. CDR1 and CDR2 from the germline V gene are SEHNR and FQNEAQ (reference sequence). The CDR3 length is 12 residues. The ends were cut back, 5 bases at V and 7 bases at J, with 9 bases in the middle. CDR3 region: CASSATWNEQFF. The CDR3 DNA follows: TGTGCCAGCAGCGCCACGTGGAATGAGCAGTTCTTC. Combining the CDR3 with reference TRBV7-9 and TRBJ2-1 gives the whole variable domain DTGVSQNPRHKITKRGQNVTFRCDPISEHNRLYWYRQTLGQGPEFLTYFQNEAQLEKSRLLSDRFSAERPKGSFSTLEIQRTEQGDSAMYLCASSATWNEQFFGPGTRLTVL.

Comments on this clonotype: The junction departs from the called germline gene at one end, perhaps through a read error. The V gene is TRBV7-9, the J gene TRBJ2-1; D possibly corresponds to TRBD2 (6 bases). The CDR3 covers 13 residues. Germline assignment: CDR1 SEHNR and CDR2 FQNEAQ (reference sequence). The CDR3 nucleotides are TGTGCCAGCAGCTCCAACGGGGGATCGGGGAACAGCTTC. Translating gives CASSSNGGSGNSF.

The chain carries TRBV9 and TRBJ2-5; the D gene is possibly TRBD1 (7 bases). Germline V lookup: CDR1 SGDLS, CDR2 YYNGEE. This CDR3 comprises 14 residues. Trimming shortened V by 4 bases and J by 2 bases, and 12 bases separated the two germline ends. The CDR3 DNA reads as TGTGCCAGCAGCCGCAGGGGGGTACAAGAGACCCAGTACTTC. Protein: CASSRRGVQETQYF.

The rearrangement links TRBV5-1 to TRBJ2-1; 8 bases match TRBD2. V lost 4 bases to trimming and J lost 6 bases; unmatched junction nucleotides: 6. CDR1 and CDR2 from the germline V gene are SGHRS and YFSETQ. The CDR3 totals 14 residues. CDR3 protein: CASSPGLVSNEQFF. As DNA, the CDR3 is TGCGCCAGCAGCCCGGGACTAGTCTCCAATGAGCAGTTCTTC.

The gene calls are TRBV29-1 and TRBJ2-1; 11 bases are a match to TRBD2. V trimming: 4 bases; J trimming: 4 bases; junction bases outside the gene matches: 3. Germline V gives CDR1 SQVTM, CDR2 ANQGSEA. CDR3 length equals 14 residues. The CDR3 nucleotides read TGCAGCGTTGCCGGGACTAGCGGTTACAATGAGCAGTTCTTC. Amino acids: CSVAGTSGYNEQFF.

This clonotype was found once. Germline is not matched at one junction end, which may reflect a read error. This chain uses TRBV12-3 or TRBV12-4 with TRBJ2-7; TRBD1 aligns across 8 bases. This CDR3 has 15 residues. The CDR3 protein is CASGFPQGATEKQYF. The CDR3 DNA sequence: TGTGCCAGCGGTTTCCCCCAGGGGGCAACCGAAAAGCAGTACTTC.

The chain employs TRBV5-1 and TRBJ2-2, with D unclear. The CDR3 consists of 15 residues. Trimming cost V 0 bases and J 2 bases, with 8 bases left between them. CDR1 is SGHRS and CDR2 is YFSETQ in the germline V gene. The CDR3 DNA sequence: TGCGCCAGCAGCTTGGTTGAGACTAACACCGGGGAGCTGTTTTTT. Amino acids: CASSLVETNTGELFF. Full variable domain (remainder filled in from reference TRBV5-1 and TRBJ2-2): KAGVTQTPRYLIKTRGQQVTLSCSPISGHRSVSWYQQTPGQGLQFLFEYFSETQRNKGNFPGRFSGRQFSNSRSEMNVSTLELGDSALYLCASSLVETNTGELFFGEGSRLTVL.

This clonotype showed up just a few times. The rearrangement uses TRBV20-1 and TRBJ2-1, with 10 positions matching TRBD2. Germline trimming cut 1 base from V and 2 bases from J; bases unmatched to any gene: 8. This CDR3 region has 17 residues. Germline assignment: CDR1 DFQATT and CDR2 SNEGSKA (reference sequence). The CDR3 bases are TGCAGTGCTAGAGCGGGGGCCGGACTAGCGGCCTACAATGAGCAGTTCTTC. Protein product: CSARAGAGLAAYNEQFF.

This clonotype was counted between two and nine times. V and J are TRBV2 and TRBJ2-2; D perhaps matches TRBD2 (5 bases). From germline, CDR1 is SNHLY and CDR2 FYNNEI. V lost 6 bases and J 1 base, leaving 21 bases between the germline ends. The CDR3 runs to 18 residues. The CDR3 DNA is TGTGCCAGCAGGCCACTTCGGACGCGACTAATGAACACCGGGGAGCTGTTTTTT. Translated: CASRPLRTRLMNTGELFF.

CDR3 protein: CASRLAGGPAHEQYF. The CDR3 DNA reads TGTGCCAGCAGACTAGCGGGGGGGCCAGCTCACGAGCAGTACTTC. The chain employs TRBV2 and TRBJ2-7, with TRBD2 identical over 13 bases. Germline CDR1 and CDR2: SNHLY and FYNNEI. The CDR3 has 15 amino acids. Losses at the gene ends were 6 bases for V and 5 bases for J; bases not matched to a gene: 7. Combining the CDR3 with reference TRBV2 and TRBJ2-7 gives the whole variable domain EPEVTQTPSHQVTQMGQEVILRCVPISNHLYFYWYRQILGQKVEFLVSFYNNEISEKSEIFDDQFSVERPDGSNFTLKIRSTKLEDSAMYFCASRLAGGPAHEQYFGPGTRLTVT.

The CDR3 DNA reads as TGCAGTGCTAGTCCTACGGCGGGGACTAGCGGGAGTGTACCTTACAATGAGCAGTTCTTC. The encoded protein is CSASPTAGTSGSVPYNEQFF. The chain carries TRBV20-1 and TRBJ2-1, with TRBD2 identical over 14 bases. The CDR3 contains 20 residues. V lost 3 bases to trimming and J lost 4 bases; unmatched junction nucleotides: 17. The V gene's germline CDR1 is DFQATT and CDR2 SNEGSKA (reference sequence).

The table lists this clonotype with a few counts. The chain uses TRBV29-1 and TRBJ2-7; tentative D call: TRBD2 (6 bases). The CDR3 spans 12 residues. V gave up 4 bases and J gave up 4 bases, with 11 bases separating them. The V gene's germline CDR1 is SQVTM and CDR2 ANQGSEA. This CDR3 is CSVVGREYEQYF. CDR3 coding DNA: TGCAGCGTTGTGGGGCGGGAATACGAGCAGTACTTC.

This chain links TRBV6-5 with TRBJ2-3; 8 bases are shared with TRBD2. Germline V gene data show CDR1 as MNHEY and CDR2 as SVGAGI. This CDR3 comprises 13 residues. V lost 2 bases, J lost 13 bases, and 8 bases stayed unmatched. CDR3 in DNA: TGTGCCAGCAGTTACGGGTCACGGGGGGGAAAGTATTTT. Its protein product is CASSYGSRGGKYF.

Only a few counts were recorded for this clonotype. V gene TRBV25-1 combines with J gene TRBJ2-2, with D perhaps matching TRBD2 (5 bases). Trimming pared 4 bases from V and 8 bases from J, leaving 14 bases between. The germline V gene encodes CDR1 MGHDK and CDR2 SYGVNS. The CDR3 sequence is 14 residues long. CDR3: CASSVLSGSGELFF. CDR3 DNA sequence: TGTGCCAGCAGTGTACTCTCGGGGTCTGGGGAGCTGTTTTTT.

This chain joins TRBV12-3 or TRBV12-4 and TRBJ2-7, with D possibly matching TRBD2 (5 bases). V gave up 1 base and J gave up 4 bases, with 14 bases separating them. This CDR3 is 15 amino acids long. The CDR3 DNA sequence: TGTGCCAGCAGTTTAGTTACGGGGTCAGGTTACGAGCAGTACTTC. Its translation: CASSLVTGSGYEQYF.

The gene calls are TRBV3-1 and TRBJ2-1; D not certain. Germline V gene data show CDR1 as LGHDT and CDR2 as YNNKEL (reference sequence). The ends were cut back, 1 base at V and 2 bases at J, with 9 bases in the middle. The CDR3 consists of 15 residues. The CDR3: CASSQGGFAYNEQFF. CDR3 coding DNA: TGTGCCAGCAGCCAAGGGGGATTCGCCTACAATGAGCAGTTCTTC.

This clonotype was observed a single time. A read error may be the cause here, since a much bigger clone is one base away. This sequence joins TRBV29-1 and TRBJ1-1; D is unresolved. Germline V gene lookup returns CDR1 SQVTM and CDR2 ANQGSEA. This CDR3 is 13 amino acids long. Trimming took off 7 bases at V and 6 bases at J, with 18 bases between the two ends. CDR3 sequence reads: CSGSMERYAEAFF. The CDR3, as DNA: TGCAGCGGTTCGATGGAGAGGTACGCTGAAGCTTTCTTT.

This chain links TRBV6-1 with TRBJ2-4; TRBD1 might be the D (6 bases). The CDR3 has 15 amino acids. The ends were cut back, 8 bases at V and 3 bases at J, with 17 bases in the middle. From germline, CDR1 is MNHNS and CDR2 SASEGT. The CDR3 region has the DNA TGTGCCAGCGGGGAAACAGGGTTTGACAAAAACATTCAGTACTTC. Amino acids: CASGETGFDKNIQYF.